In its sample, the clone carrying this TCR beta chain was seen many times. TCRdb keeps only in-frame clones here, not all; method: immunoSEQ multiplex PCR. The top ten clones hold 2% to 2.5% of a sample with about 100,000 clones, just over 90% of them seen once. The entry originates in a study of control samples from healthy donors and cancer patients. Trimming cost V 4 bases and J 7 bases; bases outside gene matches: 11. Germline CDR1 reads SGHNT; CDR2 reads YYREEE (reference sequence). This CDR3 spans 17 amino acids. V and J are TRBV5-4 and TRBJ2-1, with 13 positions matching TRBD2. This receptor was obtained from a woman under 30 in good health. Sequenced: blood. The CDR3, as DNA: TGTGCCAGCAGCCCACTAGCGGGAGGGCCTCGGGGGAATGAGCAGTTCTTC. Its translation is CASSPLAGGPRGNEQFF. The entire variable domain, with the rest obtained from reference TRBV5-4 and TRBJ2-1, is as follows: ETGVTQSPTHLIKTRGQQVTLRCSSQSGHNTVSWYQQALGQGPQFIFQYYREEENGRGNFPPRFSGLQFPNYSSELNVNALELDDSALYLCASSPLAGGPRGNEQFFGPGTRLTVL.